A selection of T cell receptor beta chains follows, all from one sample in a study of technical replicates of blood from a handful of donors. Only in-frame clones appear in the TCRdb table, and some are missing; sequencing was by immunoSEQ multiplex PCR. The sample carries 80,000 or so clones, about 98% recorded once. The sequenced material came from T cells isolated from PBMCs. These receptors originate from a human donor in good health. Each CDR3 is given with its conserved first and last residue. D genes are given only for firm matches. Only some rows state a clone size, as once, few, many or a class for expanded clones.

TRBJ2-2,NA,12,TRBV30,NA,CACTGQAGELFF,TGTGCCTGCACAGGGCAGGCTGGGGAGCTGTTTTTT
TRBJ2-7,NA,12,TRBV7-9,NA,CASSFSDYEQYF,TGTGCCAGCAGCTTCAGCGACTACGAGCAGTACTTC
TRBJ1-5,NA,15,TRBV11-2,NA,CASSLDQTGNQPQHF,TGTGCCAGCAGCTTAGATCAAACAGGGAACCAGCCCCAGCATTTT
TRBJ2-7,TRBD1,18,TRBV4-1,NA,CASSHPGTGGFSALEQYF,TGCGCCAGCAGCCACCCCGGGACAGGGGGTTTCTCCGCGTTGGAGCAGTACTTC
TRBJ1-5,TRBD1,16,TRBV7-7,NA,CASSSITGGRNQPQHF,TGTGCTAGCAGCTCAATCACAGGGGGCAGGAATCAGCCCCAGCATTTT
TRBJ2-1,NA,15,TRBV7-6,NA,CASSPHRTPYNEQFF,TGTGCCAGCAGCCCCCACCGAACACCCTACAATGAGCAGTTCTTC
TRBJ1-4,TRBD1,13,TRBV29-1,NA,CSATPTGYEKLFF,TGCAGCGCGACACCGACAGGGTATGAAAAACTGTTTTTT
TRBJ2-5,TRBD2,17,TRBV7-9,NA,CASSTSAFSGRGETQYF,TGTGCCAGCAGCACCTCCGCCTTTAGCGGGAGAGGAGAGACCCAGTACTTC
TRBJ1-1,TRBD1,15,TRBV4-2,NA,CASSQQTGGHTEAFF,TGTGCCAGCAGCCAGCAGACAGGGGGCCACACTGAAGCTTTCTTT
TRBJ2-7,NA,15,TRBV6-5,NA,CASSYRGLSSYEQYF,TGTGCCAGCAGTTACAGGGGCCTAAGCTCCTACGAGCAGTACTTC
TRBJ2-3,NA,14,TRBV19,NA,CASSIRTSTDTQYF,TGTGCCAGTAGTATACGTACTAGCACAGATACGCAGTATTTT
TRBJ1-6,NA,14,TRBV4-1,NA,CASSRAGANSPLHF,TGCGCCAGCAGCCGGGCGGGGGCTAATTCACCCCTCCACTTT
TRBJ2-7,TRBD2,15,TRBV11-2,NA,CASSLGLAASYEQYF,TGTGCCAGCAGCTTAGGACTAGCGGCTTCCTACGAGCAGTACTTC
TRBJ2-7,NA,15,TRBV9,NA,CASSVEGGGWYEQYF,TGTGCCAGCAGCGTAGAAGGCGGGGGCTGGTACGAGCAGTACTTC
TRBJ2-3,NA,12,TRBV28,NA,CASLGLPDTQYF,TGTGCCAGCCTAGGACTCCCAGATACGCAGTATTTT
TRBJ2-7,NA,13,TRBV28,NA,CASSYQTGFEQYF,TGTGCCAGCAGTTACCAAACAGGGTTCGAGCAGTACTTC
TRBJ1-6,NA,15,TRBV9,NA,CASSGHSLLNSPLHF,TGTGCCAGCAGCGGCCACAGCCTTCTTAATTCACCCCTCCACTTT
TRBJ2-7,NA,14,TRBV27,NA,CASKPGTEAYEQYF,TGTGCCAGCAAGCCAGGGACTGAAGCCTACGAGCAGTACTTC
TRBJ2-3,NA,15,TRBV5-1,once,CASSLGGGRTDTQYF,TGCGCCAGCAGCTTGGGCGGGGGCCGCACAGATACGCAGTATTTT
TRBJ2-1,TRBD2,16,TRBV4-1,NA,CASSQVRSMLAVEQFF,TGCGCCAGCAGCCAAGTTAGGTCGATGCTAGCGGTTGAGCAGTTCTTC
TRBJ2-7,NA,11,TRBV30,NA,CAWSTGYEQYF,TGTGCCTGGTCGACGGGCTACGAGCAGTACTTC
TRBJ2-7,TRBD2,13,TRBV28,NA,CASTQAGALEQYF,TGTGCCAGCACCCAAGCGGGAGCGCTCGAGCAGTACTTC
TRBJ2-7,TRBD2,16,TRBV7-9,NA,CASSPPTSGVSYEQYF,TGTGCCAGCAGCCCTCCGACTAGCGGGGTCTCCTACGAGCAGTACTTC
TRBJ2-2,NA,12,TRBV9,NA,CASSESAGELFF,TGTGCCAGCAGCGAGTCGGCCGGGGAGCTGTTTTTT
TRBJ2-1,TRBD2,17,TRBV7-8,NA,CASSLGYRTSSINEQFF,TGTGCCAGCAGCTTAGGGTATCGGACTAGCTCCATAAATGAGCAGTTCTTC
TRBJ2-7,NA,16,TRBV4-1,NA,CASSPAGMSRGDEQYF,TGCGCCAGCAGCCCCGCAGGGATGTCTAGAGGAGACGAGCAGTACTTC
TRBJ2-2,NA,16,TRBV7-6,NA,CASSLVGGSNTGELFF,TGTGCCAGCAGCTTAGTAGGCGGCTCGAACACCGGGGAGCTGTTTTTT
TRBJ1-2,NA,13,TRBV2,NA,CASSEWAGYGYTF,TGTGCCAGCAGTGAATGGGCAGGCTATGGCTACACCTTC
TRBJ2-1,NA,13,TRBV6-6,NA,CASESGSYNEQFF,TGTGCCAGCGAATCCGGGAGCTACAATGAGCAGTTCTTC
TRBJ2-7,TRBD1,16,TRBV28,NA,CASSFTGTGDSYEQYF,TGTGCCAGCAGTTTTACCGGGACAGGGGACTCCTACGAGCAGTACTTC
TRBJ1-1,NA,10,TRBV14,NA,CASSQRGAFF,TGTGCCAGCAGCCAACGGGGGGCTTTCTTT
TRBJ1-1,NA,14,TRBV28,NA,CASSRKGARTEAFF,TGTGCCAGCAGTCGGAAAGGGGCGAGGACTGAAGCTTTCTTT
TRBJ2-7,TRBD1,15,TRBV27,NA,CASSLKGQGSYEQYF,TGTGCCAGCAGTTTGAAAGGACAGGGATCCTACGAGCAGTACTTC
TRBJ1-1,NA,14,TRBV7-8,NA,CASSLGREKIEAFF,TGTGCCAGCAGCTTAGGGAGGGAGAAGATTGAAGCTTTCTTT
TRBJ1-5,NA,15,TRBV27,NA,CASRLNRVSNQPQHF,TGTGCCAGCAGATTGAACAGGGTCAGCAATCAGCCCCAGCATTTT
TRBJ1-2,NA,18,TRBV5-1,NA,CASSFQWRDRLRNYGYTF,TGCGCCAGCAGCTTCCAGTGGCGAGACAGGCTACGAAACTATGGCTACACCTTC
TRBJ2-1,TRBD2,18,TRBV6-1,NA,CASSESLASGREAHEQFF,TGTGCCAGCAGTGAGAGCTTGGCTAGCGGGAGGGAGGCCCATGAGCAGTTCTTC
TRBJ2-2,NA,15,TRBV6-1,NA,CASSEARGYTGELFF,TGTGCCAGCAGTGAAGCGCGGGGATACACCGGGGAGCTGTTTTTT
TRBJ2-1,TRBD1,14,TRBV6-1,NA,CASRGQGAIGEQFF,TGTGCCAGCCGTGGACAGGGGGCGATTGGAGAGCAGTTCTTC
TRBJ1-2,NA,13,TRBV10-2,once,CASSGFSNYGYTF,TGCGCCAGCAGTGGTTTTAGTAACTATGGCTACACCTTC
TRBJ1-2,TRBD1,14,TRBV27,NA,CASRRDRRDYGYTF,TGTGCCAGCAGGAGGGACAGGAGGGACTATGGCTACACCTTC
TRBJ2-3,TRBD2,17,TRBV5-6,NA,CASSLGLAGFGTDTQYF,TGTGCCAGCAGCTTGGGACTAGCGGGGTTCGGGACAGATACGCAGTATTTT
TRBJ2-7,NA,13,TRBV5-4,NA,CASSLGSSYEQYF,TGTGCCAGCAGCTTGGGCAGTTCCTACGAGCAGTACTTC
TRBJ1-1,NA,15,TRBV5-1,NA,CASSLSGLGNTEAFF,TGCGCCAGCAGCTTAAGTGGGCTCGGAAACACTGAAGCTTTCTTT
TRBJ2-1,NA,16,TRBV4-1,few,CASSYPGQRAGNEQFF,TGCGCCAGCAGCTATCCGGGCCAAAGGGCGGGCAATGAGCAGTTCTTC
TRBJ2-7,NA,13,TRBV7-9,NA,CASSSPLVGEQYF,TGTGCCAGCAGCTCTCCCCTGGTCGGCGAGCAGTACTTC
TRBJ2-5,NA,12,TRBV4-1,NA,CASSHVQETQYF,TGCGCCAGCAGCCACGTTCAAGAGACCCAGTACTTC
TRBJ1-3,NA,15,TRBV11-3,NA,CASSSGTGSGNTIYF,TGTGCCAGCAGCAGCGGCACGGGGTCTGGAAACACCATATATTTT
TRBJ2-3,TRBD2,14,TRBV9,NA,CASSAGGNKDTQYF,TGTGCCAGCAGCGCGGGGGGTAACAAAGATACGCAGTATTTT
TRBJ1-5,NA,16,TRBV6-1,once,CASSDWGGDANQPQHF,TGTGCCAGCAGTGATTGGGGGGGGGACGCGAATCAGCCCCAGCATTTT
TRBJ1-2,NA,14,TRBV9,NA,CASSPVGGSMSYTF,TGTGCCAGCAGCCCCGTCGGGGGTTCGATGAGCTACACCTTC
TRBJ2-1,NA,13,TRBV19,NA,CASSNQAGLIQFF,TGTGCCAGTAGCAATCAGGCGGGACTGATTCAGTTCTTC
TRBJ1-1,NA,14,TRBV7-9,NA,CASSLEGGNTEAFF,TGTGCCAGCAGCTTAGAAGGGGGGAACACTGAAGCTTTCTTT
TRBJ2-7,NA,14,TRBV27,NA,CASSLARTAYEQYF,TGTGCCAGCAGTTTAGCCAGGACAGCCTACGAGCAGTACTTC
TRBJ2-7,TRBD2,20,TRBV28,once,CASSLFLGDKGLAGNYEQYF,TGTGCCAGCAGTTTATTTTTGGGGGACAAGGGACTAGCGGGTAACTACGAGCAGTACTTC
TRBJ1-5,NA,15,TRBV10-3,NA,CAISGEGRDNQPQHF,TGTGCCATCAGTGGGGAAGGGCGGGATAATCAGCCCCAGCATTTT
TRBJ2-7,TRBD2,19,TRBV11-2,NA,CASSLGLLPKLAGENEQYF,TGTGCCAGCAGCTTAGGTCTCCTTCCGAAACTAGCGGGAGAAAACGAGCAGTACTTC